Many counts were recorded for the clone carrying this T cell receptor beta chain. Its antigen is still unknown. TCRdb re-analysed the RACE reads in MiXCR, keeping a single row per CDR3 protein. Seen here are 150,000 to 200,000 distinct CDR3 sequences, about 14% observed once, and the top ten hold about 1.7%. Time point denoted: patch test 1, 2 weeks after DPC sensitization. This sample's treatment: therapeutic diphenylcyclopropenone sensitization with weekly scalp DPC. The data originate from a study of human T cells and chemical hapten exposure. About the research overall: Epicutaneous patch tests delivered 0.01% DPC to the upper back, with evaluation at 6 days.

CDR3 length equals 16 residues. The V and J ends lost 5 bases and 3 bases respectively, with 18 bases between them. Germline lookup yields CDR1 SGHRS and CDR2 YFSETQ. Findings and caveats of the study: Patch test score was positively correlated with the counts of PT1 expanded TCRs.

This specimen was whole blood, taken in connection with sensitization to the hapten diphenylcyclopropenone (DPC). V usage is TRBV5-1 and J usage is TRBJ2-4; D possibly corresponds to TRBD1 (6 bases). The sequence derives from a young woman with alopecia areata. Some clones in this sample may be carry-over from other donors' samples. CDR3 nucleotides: TGCGCCAGCAGTCGTCTTCAGGGGAGAGGCAAAAACATTCAGTACTTC. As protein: CASSRLQGRGKNIQYF.